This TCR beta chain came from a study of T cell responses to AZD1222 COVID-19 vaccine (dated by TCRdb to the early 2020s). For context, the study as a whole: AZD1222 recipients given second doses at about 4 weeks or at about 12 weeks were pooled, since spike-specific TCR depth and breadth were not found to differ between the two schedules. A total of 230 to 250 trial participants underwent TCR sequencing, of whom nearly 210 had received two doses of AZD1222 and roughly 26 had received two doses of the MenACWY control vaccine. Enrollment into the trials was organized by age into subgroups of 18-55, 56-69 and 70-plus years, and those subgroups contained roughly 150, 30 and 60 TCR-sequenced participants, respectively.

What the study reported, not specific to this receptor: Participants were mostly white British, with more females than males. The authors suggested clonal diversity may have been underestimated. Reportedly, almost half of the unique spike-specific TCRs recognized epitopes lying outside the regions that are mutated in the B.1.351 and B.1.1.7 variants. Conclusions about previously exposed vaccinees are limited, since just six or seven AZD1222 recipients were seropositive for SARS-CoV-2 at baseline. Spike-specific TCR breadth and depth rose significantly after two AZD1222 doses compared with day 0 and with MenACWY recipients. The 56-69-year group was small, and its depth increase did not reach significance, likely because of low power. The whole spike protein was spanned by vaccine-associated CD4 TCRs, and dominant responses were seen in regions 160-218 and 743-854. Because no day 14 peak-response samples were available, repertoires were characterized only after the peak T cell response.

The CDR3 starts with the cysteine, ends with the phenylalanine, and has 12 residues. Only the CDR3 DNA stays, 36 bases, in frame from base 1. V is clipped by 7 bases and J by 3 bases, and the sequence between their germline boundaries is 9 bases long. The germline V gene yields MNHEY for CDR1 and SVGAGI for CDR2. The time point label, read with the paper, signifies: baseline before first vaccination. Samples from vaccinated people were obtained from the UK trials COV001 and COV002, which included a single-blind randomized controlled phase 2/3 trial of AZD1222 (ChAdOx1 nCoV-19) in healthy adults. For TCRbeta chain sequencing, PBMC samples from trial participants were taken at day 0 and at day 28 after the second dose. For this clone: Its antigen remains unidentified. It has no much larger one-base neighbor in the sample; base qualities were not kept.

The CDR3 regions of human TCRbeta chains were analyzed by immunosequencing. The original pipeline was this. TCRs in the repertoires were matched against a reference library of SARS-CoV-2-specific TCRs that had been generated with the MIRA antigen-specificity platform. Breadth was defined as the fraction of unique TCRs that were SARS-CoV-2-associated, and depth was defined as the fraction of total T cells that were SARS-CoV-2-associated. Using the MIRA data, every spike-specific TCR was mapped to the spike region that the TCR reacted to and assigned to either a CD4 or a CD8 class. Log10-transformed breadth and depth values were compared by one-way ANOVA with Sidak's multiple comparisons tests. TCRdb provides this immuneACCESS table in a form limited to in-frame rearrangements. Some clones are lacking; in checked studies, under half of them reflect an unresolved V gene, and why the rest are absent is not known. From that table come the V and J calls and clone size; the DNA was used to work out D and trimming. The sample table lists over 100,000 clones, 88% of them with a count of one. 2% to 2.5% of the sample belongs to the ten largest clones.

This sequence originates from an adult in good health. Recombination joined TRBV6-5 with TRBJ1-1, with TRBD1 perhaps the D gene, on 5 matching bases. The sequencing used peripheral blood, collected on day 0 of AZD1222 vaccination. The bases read TGTGCCAGCAACCGGGGGGACACTGAAGCTTTCTTT. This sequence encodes CASNRGDTEAFF.